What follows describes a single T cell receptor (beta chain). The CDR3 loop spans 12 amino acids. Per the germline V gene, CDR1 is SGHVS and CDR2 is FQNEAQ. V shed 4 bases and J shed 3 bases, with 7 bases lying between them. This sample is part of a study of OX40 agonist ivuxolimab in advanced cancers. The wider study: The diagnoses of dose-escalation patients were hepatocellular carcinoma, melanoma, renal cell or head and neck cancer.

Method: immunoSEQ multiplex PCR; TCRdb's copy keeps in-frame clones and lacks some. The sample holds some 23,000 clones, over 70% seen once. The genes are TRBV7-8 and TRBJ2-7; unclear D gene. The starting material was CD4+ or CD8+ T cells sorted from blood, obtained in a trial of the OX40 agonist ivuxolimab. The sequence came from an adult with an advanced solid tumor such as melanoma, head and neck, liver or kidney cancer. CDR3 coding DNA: TGTGCCAGCAGCTGGAATTACTACGAGCAGTACTTC. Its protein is CASSWNYYEQYF.